The T cell receptor beta chain under discussion was sequenced for a study of post-analysis software for immune sequencing data. Study observations and caveats: TRBV5-6, TRBV5-1 and TRBV20-1 were among roughly five TRBV segments more frequent in patients than controls.

The CDR3 extends over 14 amino acids. Germline V CDR1 and CDR2: SGHVS, FQNEAQ. V dropped 3 bases and J dropped 5 bases, with 13 bases sitting between them. This clonotype was recorded a few times. The antigen remains unidentified. Prepared libraries of TCR beta cDNA carried unique molecular identifiers. Via MiXCR, TCRdb re-called the PCR reads, giving one row per CDR3 protein. The sample contains under 650,000 distinct CDR3 sequences, about 40% of which appear only once. The chain recombines TRBV7-8 with TRBJ2-5; D tentatively reads TRBD1 or TRBD2 (6 bases each). What was sequenced was blood. The sequence was collected from a girl between 10 and 17 years old with multiple sclerosis. CDR3 in DNA: TGTGCCAGCAGCTTCGGGGGCGAATCGGAGACCCAGTACTTC. Residues: CASSFGGESETQYF.